This TCR beta chain was observed in a study of vaccination and CD4 T cells after COVID-19. J was trimmed by 4 bases and V by 4 bases; bases with no gene match: 7. This CDR3 comprises 15 residues. Germline V gene data show CDR1 as SNHLY and CDR2 as FYNNEI. Scientists ran DNA taken from cultured CD4+ T cells through the Oncomine TCR Beta short-read assay for sequencing. In TCRdb, the PCR reads were re-called with MiXCR into one record per CDR3 protein. The sample contains tens of thousands of distinct CDR3 sequences, roughly 64% of which appear only once. Treatment here: roughly ten-day PBMC culture with coronavirus spike peptide pools or control peptides (ViraFEST assay). As concerns this clonotype: What it binds is not known.

The sequencing input was CD4+ T cells from blood, cultured in vitro. The origin of this receptor is a human donor who had recovered from COVID-19. This chain links TRBV2 with TRBJ2-3; 8 bases line up with TRBD2. CDR3 amino acids: CASSVRRSGADTQYF. The CDR3 nucleotides are TGTGCCAGCAGTGTTAGACGTAGCGGGGCAGATACGCAGTATTTT.